The T cell receptor beta chain described here comes from a study of blood T cell repertoires in COVID-19. Overall study context: Sources were T cells, B-cell-depleted T cells, or PBMCs; the material itself was cDNA or gDNA.

CDR3 length equals 15 residues. V lost 3 bases and J lost 7; bases outside the gene matches: 9. The V gene's germline CDR1 is MGHRA and CDR2 YSYEKL. Source study methods: Amplification from reference gene primers served as the basis for estimated nucleated cell counts. Only in-frame clones appear in the TCRdb table, and some are missing; sequencing was by immunoSEQ multiplex PCR. V, J and clone size are taken as reported in that table, and D and trimming were inferred from the DNA itself. The sample lists about 160,000 clones, 80% to 90% seen once, with around an eighth in the top ten. This TCR derives from a man between 18 and 29 years old with COVID-19, enrolled during active disease. The sequencing input was peripheral blood. V gene TRBV4-1 combines with J gene TRBJ2-7; TRBD1 matches at 10 bases. DNA for the CDR3: TGCGCCAGCAGCCATCCTGGACAGGGGGGGGGAGAGCAGTACTTC. Amino acids: CASSHPGQGGGEQYF.